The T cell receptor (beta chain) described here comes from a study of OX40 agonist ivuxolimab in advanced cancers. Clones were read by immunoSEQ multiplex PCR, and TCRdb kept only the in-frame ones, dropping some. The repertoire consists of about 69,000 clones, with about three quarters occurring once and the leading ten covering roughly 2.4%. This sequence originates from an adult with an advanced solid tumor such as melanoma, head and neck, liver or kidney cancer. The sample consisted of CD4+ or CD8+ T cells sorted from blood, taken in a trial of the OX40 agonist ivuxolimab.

The CDR3 nucleotides are TGCAGCGTGGCTAGACTAGCGGACTCCTACGAGCAGTACTTC. The encoded protein is CSVARLADSYEQYF. This chain connects TRBV29-1 to TRBJ2-5, with TRBD2 identical over 9 bases. The J call may be mistaken, given a closer DNA end match to TRBJ2-7. The CDR3 runs 14 residues. Germline values: CDR1 SQVTM, CDR2 ANQGSEA.